These 18 T cell receptor beta chains were all obtained from the same sample, sequenced in a study of T cell responses to AZD1222 COVID-19 vaccine. The data were produced by immunoSEQ multiplex PCR, yet TCRdb's version contains in-frame clones alone and is incomplete. The table shows about 140,000 clones, with 92% occurring only once. The sequencing here drew on peripheral blood, taken 28 days after the second AZD1222 dose. The receptors here all came from an adult who received the AZD1222 COVID-19 vaccine.

V usage is TRBV19 and J usage is TRBJ1-5; the D gene is possibly TRBD1 (6 bases). V was clipped by 8 bases and J by 2 bases, with 10 bases between them. CDR3 size: 13 residues. The V gene's germline CDR1 is LNHDA and CDR2 SQIVND (reference sequence). Written as DNA, the CDR3 is TGTGCCAGTGCGGGGGCCGGCAATCAGCCCCAGCATTTT. Translating gives CASAGAGNQPQHF.

This clone appeared once. The chain recombines TRBV6-1 with TRBJ1-2; 9 bases are shared with TRBD1. Germline CDR1 is MNHNS and CDR2 is SASEGT. This CDR3 is built from 15 residues. V shed 1 base, J shed 4 bases, and the junction held 4 bases outside the gene matches. In nucleotides, the CDR3 is TGTGCCAGCAGTGAAGACAGGGGGCGCAGCTATGGCTACACCTTC. Amino acid sequence: CASSEDRGRSYGYTF.

This chain connects TRBV7-2 to TRBJ2-7; D is tentatively TRBD1 or TRBD2 (6 bases each). The CDR3 has 15 residues. V lost 5 bases, J lost 2 bases, and 16 bases lay in between. Germline lookup yields CDR1 SGHTA and CDR2 FQGNSA. The CDR3 DNA reads as TGTGCCAGCAGCCCATTGGTGGGGGGCACCTACGAGCAGTACTTC. Its protein is CASSPLVGGTYEQYF.

The genes are TRBV6-5 and TRBJ2-5; D possibly corresponds to TRBD1 (5 bases). Trimming shortened V by 6 bases and J by 1 base, and 12 bases separated the two germline ends. Germline V gene lookup returns CDR1 MNHEY and CDR2 SVGAGI. The CDR3 has 14 residues. The CDR3 is CASRLTAIQETQYF. CDR3 sequence (DNA): TGTGCCAGCAGACTGACAGCCATCCAAGAGACCCAGTACTTC.

The chain carries TRBV5-1 and TRBJ1-1; D possibly corresponds to TRBD1 (5 bases). Trimming removed 0 bases from V and 4 bases from J, with 10 bases in between. The CDR3 is 14 amino acids. Germline lookup yields CDR1 SGHRS and CDR2 YFSETQ. The chain's CDR3 is CASSLGGRITEAFF. The CDR3 coding sequence is TGCGCCAGCAGCTTGGGGGGGAGGATCACTGAAGCTTTCTTT.

This rearrangement joins TRBV6-2 or TRBV6-3 to TRBJ1-1; 9 nucleotides align to TRBD1. Germline CDR1 is MNHEY and CDR2 is SVGEGT. The J segment lost 4 bases and the V segment lost 5 bases, leaving 5 bases of the junction unmatched. CDR3 size: 14 residues. The CDR3 bases are TGTGCCAGCAGTGACAGGGGGAAGGCCACTGAAGCTTTCTTT. Its protein product is CASSDRGKATEAFF.

The rearrangement links TRBV2 to TRBJ2-5; D assignment may be TRBD1 or TRBD2 (5 bases each). Trimming pared 6 bases from V and 11 bases from J, leaving 16 bases between. There are 12 residues in the CDR3. Looked up from germline, CDR1 is SNHLY and CDR2 is FYNNEI. CDR3 sequence reads: CASRQYGTPQYF. The CDR3 DNA follows: TGTGCCAGCAGACAATACGGGACCCCTCAGTACTTC.

The chain links TRBV5-8 to TRBJ2-3, with D unresolved. This CDR3 has 13 residues. In germline, CDR1 is SGHTS, CDR2 YDEGEE. With 5 bases removed from V and 0 bases from J, the gap between germline ends came to 7 bases. The CDR3 sequence: CASRDRSTDTQYF. The CDR3 DNA reads TGTGCCAGCAGGGACCGGAGCACAGATACGCAGTATTTT.

The chain combines TRBV6-2 or TRBV6-3 with TRBJ1-5; D unresolved. Trimming pared 6 bases from V and 4 bases from J, leaving 13 bases between. Germline CDR1 reads MNHEY; CDR2 reads SVGEGT. This CDR3 is 14 amino acids long. CDR3 bases: TGTGCCAGCAGCCCCCATCAAAATAATCAGCCCCAGCATTTT. This encodes CASSPHQNNQPQHF.

This clone was counted only a few times. The CDR3, as DNA: TGTGCGTCCAGTGGCGGCCAACGCGGCTACAATGAGCAGTTCTTC. Translation gives CASSGGQRGYNEQFF. V is TRBV5-8 and J is TRBJ2-1; no clear D. CDR1 is SGHTS and CDR2 is YDEGEE in the germline V gene. The CDR3 spans 15 residues.

CDR3 nucleotide sequence: TGTGCCATCAGTGACGGGGACGGACTTTTGGGCACTGAAGCTTTCTTT. This gives the protein CAISDGDGLLGTEAFF. V usage is TRBV10-3 and J usage is TRBJ1-1, with D possibly being TRBD1 (5 bases). Germline CDR1 and CDR2: ENHRY and SYGVKD. The germline V and J ends were trimmed by 3 bases and 4 bases, with 18 bases remaining between them. CDR3 size: 16 residues.

The chain carries TRBV27 and TRBJ1-2; 10 nucleotides match TRBD1. V lost 6 bases and J lost 6; bases outside the gene matches: 1. The CDR3 spans 12 residues. Germline lookup yields CDR1 MNHEY and CDR2 SMNVEV (reference sequence). CDR3 in amino acids: CASSGTGDGYTF. Here the CDR3 DNA reads TGTGCCAGCAGCGGGACAGGGGATGGCTACACCTTC.

V usage is TRBV4-2 and J usage is TRBJ2-5, with 10 bases that match TRBD2. In germline, CDR1 is LGHNA, CDR2 YNFKEQ. V shed 1 base and J 2 bases; nucleotides not matched to a gene: 7. The CDR3 is made up of 17 amino acids. The CDR3 DNA follows: TGTGCCAGCAGCCAAGTGCTGGCTAGCGGGGGACAAGAGACCCAGTACTTC. Translating it yields CASSQVLASGGQETQYF.

This rearrangement joins TRBV25-1 to TRBJ2-3; D gene ambiguous. The CDR3 extends over 14 amino acids. The germline CDR1 and CDR2 sequences are MGHDK and SYGVNS. The V end lost 3 bases, the J end lost 4 bases, and 11 bases lay between the germline ends. The CDR3 is CASSDSGRPDTQYF. The DNA for the CDR3 is TGTGCCAGCAGTGACTCGGGTCGGCCAGATACGCAGTATTTT.

V and J are TRBV7-2 and TRBJ1-2, with a weak D call TRBD1 (5 bases). Germline-derived CDR1 and CDR2 are SGHTA and FQGNSA. V gave up 6 bases and J gave up 6 bases, with 17 bases separating them. The length of the CDR3 is 14 residues. In nucleotides, the CDR3 is TGTGCCAGCAGTGCCCCGGGCCAGGGCCATGGCTACACCTTC. Translation: CASSAPGQGHGYTF.

This clone was counted once. The chain is built from TRBV6-1 and TRBJ1-2, with 8 bases fitting TRBD1. The germline V gene encodes CDR1 MNHNS and CDR2 SASEGT. The CDR3 loop spans 16 amino acids. The J segment lost 4 bases and the V segment lost 2 bases, leaving 9 bases of the junction unmatched. The CDR3 sequence is CASSEQQGGIIYGYTF. CDR3 in DNA: TGTGCCAGCAGTGAACAACAGGGGGGAATTATCTATGGCTACACCTTC.

As concerns this clone: At the DNA level, this CDR3 is encoded by other sequences in the same sample as well. This chain joins TRBV2 and TRBJ1-1; weak D call: TRBD1 (5 bases). This CDR3 region has 13 residues. The germline V and J ends were trimmed by 6 bases and 1 base, with 9 bases remaining between them. The germline gives CDR1 SNHLY, CDR2 FYNNEI. CDR3 in amino acids: CASRGTANTEAFF. The CDR3 nucleotides read TGTGCCAGCAGGGGGACGGCGAACACTGAAGCTTTCTTT.

V usage is TRBV7-2 and J usage is TRBJ1-6; maybe TRBD1 (6 bases). The length of the CDR3 is 14 residues. Trimming stripped 3 bases from V and 7 bases from J, with 10 bases between. Germline V gene data show CDR1 as SGHTA and CDR2 as FQGNSA. DNA of the CDR3: TGTGCCAGCAGCTTCTCGGACAGAAATTCACCCCTCCACTTT. It is translated as CASSFSDRNSPLHF. Filled out from reference TRBV7-2 and TRBJ1-6, the complete variable domain reads GAGVSQSPSNKVTEKGKDVELRCDPISGHTALYWYRQSLGQGLEFLIYFQGNSAPDKSGLPSDRFSAERTGGSVSTLTIQRTQQEDSAVYLCASSFSDRNSPLHFGNGTRLTVT.